The rows below give T cell receptor beta chains drawn from one sample of a study of cytomegalovirus exposure and HLA in healthy donors. Using immunoSEQ multiplex PCR, the repertoire was profiled, and TCRdb retains in-frame clones only, with some absent. This table has 160,000 or so clones, around 82% appearing once. Input material: PBMCs. Every receptor here comes from a woman aged 50 to 60 in good health and CMV-seropositive. Each CDR3 is given with its conserved first and last residue.

j_gene: TRBJ1-1; v_gene: TRBV15; CDR3aa: CATSTRTDTEAFF
j_gene: TRBJ2-3; v_gene: TRBV5-1; CDR3aa: CASSKQGASTDTQYF
j_gene: TRBJ2-1; v_gene: TRBV4-1; CDR3aa: CASSQGGYNEQFF
j_gene: TRBJ2-1; v_gene: TRBV27; CDR3aa: CASSLPSGGDNEQFF
j_gene: TRBJ2-1; v_gene: TRBV18; CDR3aa: CASSLDRDNEQFF
j_gene: TRBJ2-3; v_gene: TRBV27; CDR3aa: CASRGLPDTQYF
j_gene: TRBJ2-7; v_gene: TRBV5-1; CDR3aa: CASSYYLDRVYEQYF
j_gene: TRBJ2-3; v_gene: TRBV4-2; CDR3aa: CASSRPTLAGGTDTQYF
j_gene: TRBJ1-2; v_gene: TRBV5-1; CDR3aa: CASSLGPAGGYGYTF
j_gene: TRBJ1-5; v_gene: TRBV6-1; CDR3aa: CASSEARVQPQHF
j_gene: TRBJ1-1; v_gene: TRBV5-4; CDR3aa: CASSLDGGGNTEAFF
j_gene: TRBJ1-6; v_gene: TRBV5-1; CDR3aa: CASSLATASNSPLHF
j_gene: TRBJ2-3; v_gene: TRBV29-1; CDR3aa: CSADSRTDTQYF
j_gene: TRBJ2-1; v_gene: TRBV5-6; CDR3aa: CASSSDRITYNEQFF
j_gene: NA; v_gene: TRBV27; CDR3aa: CASGRAGTGTYEQYF
j_gene: TRBJ1-2; v_gene: TRBV5-6; CDR3aa: CASSPRQIGYTF
j_gene: TRBJ2-2; v_gene: TRBV9; CDR3aa: CATRGGRAGELFF
j_gene: TRBJ2-3; v_gene: TRBV18; CDR3aa: CASSSRDTQYF
j_gene: TRBJ2-2; v_gene: TRBV5-1; CDR3aa: CASSLDGQGRGELFF
j_gene: TRBJ1-5; v_gene: TRBV28; CDR3aa: CASSFLPPGGNQPQHF
j_gene: TRBJ1-5; v_gene: TRBV19; CDR3aa: CASSTDRRGGFNQPQHF
j_gene: TRBJ2-1; v_gene: TRBV30; CDR3aa: CAWSLAGVSYNEQFF
j_gene: TRBJ1-1; v_gene: TRBV7-2; CDR3aa: CASSFPVSEAFF
j_gene: TRBJ1-2; v_gene: TRBV29-1; CDR3aa: CSVETGDYGYTF
j_gene: TRBJ2-1; v_gene: TRBV5-5; CDR3aa: CASSPLPSGGAGNEQFF
j_gene: TRBJ2-7; v_gene: TRBV6-1; CDR3aa: CASSDQQGPFEQYF
j_gene: TRBJ1-2; v_gene: TRBV30; CDR3aa: CAWSDNSNYGYTF
j_gene: TRBJ1-2; v_gene: TRBV6-5; CDR3aa: CASSYSVLYGYGYTF
j_gene: TRBJ2-3; v_gene: TRBV7-2; CDR3aa: CASSLVRDTQYF
j_gene: TRBJ2-7; v_gene: TRBV29-1; CDR3aa: CSVGLTGAGEQYF
j_gene: TRBJ2-7; v_gene: TRBV10-3; CDR3aa: CATSETSGGAYEQYF
j_gene: TRBJ2-1; v_gene: TRBV18; CDR3aa: CASSPGQLGNEQFF
j_gene: TRBJ1-1; v_gene: TRBV30; CDR3aa: CAWSGPSRGTGTEAFF
j_gene: TRBJ2-7; v_gene: TRBV7-6; CDR3aa: CASSLALRGTTYEQYF
j_gene: TRBJ1-6; v_gene: TRBV28; CDR3aa: CASRQGYYNSPLHF
j_gene: TRBJ2-1; v_gene: TRBV6-4; CDR3aa: CASSASSYNEQFF
j_gene: TRBJ2-1; v_gene: TRBV19; CDR3aa: CASSIRDSFNEQFF